The rows below give T cell receptor beta chains drawn from one sample of a study of molecular identifiers for immune sequencing clone quantification. From the PCR reads, TCRdb called clonotypes with MiXCR, one entry per CDR3 protein. The data hold about 630,000 distinct CDR3 sequences, with about 25% observed a single time. Sequences were obtained from naive CD8+ T cells from blood, with Jurkat cell RNA spiked in. The receptors derive from a human donor in good health. Some libraries in this study had Jurkat cell RNA spiked in. CDR3s include the opening cysteine and the closing phenylalanine or tryptophan. A D gene is named only where the DNA matches it firmly. Some rows have no size entry. The others give once, few or many, or a class for an expanded clone.

J: TRBJ2-7; V: TRBV19; length: 14; D: TRBD1; size: few; CDR3: CASTPTTGAYEQYF; DNA: TGTGCCAGTACCCCAACGACAGGGGCCTACGAGCAGTACTTC
J: TRBJ1-1; V: TRBV27; length: 15; D: TRBD1; size: many; CDR3: CASSDGGQGWTEAFF; DNA: TGTGCCAGCAGTGACGGGGGACAGGGTTGGACTGAAGCTTTCTTT
J: TRBJ2-7; V: TRBV19; length: 15; D: -; size: few; CDR3: CASSIDTGGGYEQYF; DNA: TGTGCCAGTAGTATAGATACCGGGGGCGGGTACGAGCAGTACTTC
J: TRBJ1-2; V: TRBV29-1; length: 18; D: TRBD1; size: many; CDR3: CSVESAEPGQGANYGYTF; DNA: TGCAGCGTTGAGTCGGCGGAACCCGGACAGGGAGCTAACTATGGCTACACCTTC
J: TRBJ2-3; V: TRBV29-1; length: 12; D: -; size: many; CDR3: CSVDRFTDTQYF; DNA: TGCAGCGTTGATAGGTTCACAGATACGCAGTATTTT
J: TRBJ2-7; V: TRBV7-9; length: 15; D: TRBD1; size: -; CDR3: CASSHGTGSLKWQYF; DNA: TGTGCCAGCAGCCACGGGACAGGTTCTCTAAAGTGGCAGTACTTC
J: TRBJ1-6; V: TRBV12-3/TRBV12-4; length: 14; D: -; size: -; CDR3: CASSSLGHNSPLHF; DNA: TGTGCCAGCAGTTCCCTGGGCCATAATTCACCCCTCCACTTT
J: TRBJ2-7; V: TRBV18; length: 15; D: -; size: -; CDR3: CASSLGGPLNYEQYF; DNA: TGTGCCAGCTCACTTGGGGGGCCTTTGAACTACGAGCAGTACTTC
J: TRBJ2-6; V: TRBV7-2; length: 17; D: -; size: many; CDR3: CASTIPSLSFGANVLTF; DNA: TGTGCCAGCACCATCCCGTCACTTTCTTTCGGGGCCAACGTCCTGACTTTC
J: TRBJ1-5; V: TRBV24-1; length: 21; D: TRBD1; size: few; CDR3: CATSPPLGEGPDRVDNQPQHF; DNA: TGTGCCACCAGTCCCCCCCTTGGTGAGGGGCCTGACAGGGTGGATAATCAGCCCCAGCATTTT
J: TRBJ1-1; V: TRBV6-5; length: 17; D: -; size: once; CDR3: CASSYGLGGGIGTEAFF; DNA: TGTGCCAGCAGTTACGGGCTGGGGGGGGGGATTGGAACTGAAGCTTTCTTT
J: TRBJ2-3; V: TRBV7-6; length: 14; D: TRBD2; size: many; CDR3: CASSLGGITDTQYF; DNA: TGTGCCAGCAGTTTGGGAGGGATAACAGATACGCAGTATTTT
J: TRBJ2-5; V: TRBV4-2; length: 15; D: TRBD2; size: -; CDR3: CASKIFGGGKEPQYF; DNA: TGTGCCAGCAAGATTTTCGGGGGGGGGAAAGAGCCCCAGTACTTC
J: TRBJ2-7; V: TRBV28; length: 16; D: -; size: -; CDR3: CASSSLIERPSYEQYF; DNA: TGTGCCAGCAGTTCCCTTATTGAGCGGCCCTCCTACGAGCAGTACTTC
J: TRBJ2-7; V: TRBV9; length: 14; D: TRBD1; size: few; CDR3: CASRGQGSYYEQYF; DNA: TGTGCCAGCAGGGGACAGGGGAGCTACTACGAGCAGTACTTC
J: TRBJ2-7; V: TRBV27; length: 14; D: TRBD2; size: -; CDR3: CASRVAGGGYEQYF; DNA: TGTGCCAGCAGAGTAGCGGGGGGGGGCTACGAGCAGTACTTC
J: TRBJ1-1; V: TRBV14; length: 15; D: -; size: many; CDR3: CASSQEVAVYTEAFF; DNA: TGTGCCAGCAGCCAAGAAGTAGCAGTCTACACTGAAGCTTTCTTT
J: TRBJ1-1; V: TRBV12-5; length: 13; D: -; size: many; CDR3: CASGLEGGTEAFF; DNA: TGTGCTAGTGGTTTAGAGGGGGGCACTGAAGCTTTCTTT
J: TRBJ1-4; V: TRBV28; length: 16; D: TRBD1; size: -; CDR3: CASSGDRGSSNEKLFF; DNA: TGTGCCAGCAGTGGGGACAGGGGGTCTTCTAATGAAAAACTGTTTTTT
J: TRBJ2-3; V: TRBV24-1; length: 17; D: TRBD2; size: few; CDR3: CATSEASGGKRIDTQYF; DNA: TGTGCCACCAGTGAAGCTAGCGGGGGCAAGAGGATAGATACGCAGTATTTT
J: TRBJ2-3; V: TRBV11-2; length: 16; D: TRBD2; size: -; CDR3: CASSLLAGISTDTQYF; DNA: TGTGCCAGCAGCTTATTAGCGGGGATAAGCACAGATACGCAGTATTTT
J: TRBJ1-1; V: TRBV27; length: 15; D: TRBD1; size: -; CDR3: CASIRAGGVETEAFF; DNA: TGTGCCAGCATTAGGGCAGGGGGCGTAGAGACTGAAGCTTTCTTT
J: TRBJ2-3; V: TRBV25-1; length: 17; D: -; size: -; CDR3: CASSSYLGQSRTDTQYF; DNA: TGTGCCAGCAGTTCCTACCTCGGACAGAGCCGCACAGATACGCAGTATTTT
J: TRBJ1-5; V: TRBV4-2; length: 14; D: -; size: many; CDR3: CASSQYTRDQPQHF; DNA: TGTGCCAGCAGCCAGTACACCCGCGATCAGCCCCAGCATTTT
J: TRBJ2-7; V: TRBV20-1; length: 15; D: -; size: -; CDR3: CSARDFGHTSYEQYF; DNA: TGCAGTGCTAGAGATTTTGGACATACCTCCTACGAGCAGTACTTC
J: TRBJ1-5; V: TRBV12-5; length: 12; D: -; size: many; CDR3: CASPARNQPQHF; DNA: TGTGCTAGCCCCGCGAGGAATCAGCCCCAGCATTTT
J: TRBJ2-1; V: TRBV28; length: 11; D: -; size: few; CDR3: CASSKTREQFF; DNA: TGTGCCAGCAGTAAAACTCGGGAGCAGTTCTTC
J: TRBJ2-3; V: TRBV20-1; length: 16; D: -; size: many; CDR3: CSARDSPGAFTDTQYF; DNA: TGCAGTGCTAGAGATTCCCCAGGAGCCTTCACAGATACGCAGTATTTT
J: TRBJ1-5; V: TRBV7-9; length: 14; D: TRBD1; size: many; CDR3: CASSDRDGLQPQHF; DNA: TGTGCCAGCAGTGACAGGGACGGACTTCAGCCCCAGCATTTT
J: TRBJ2-2; V: TRBV11-2; length: 16; D: TRBD2; size: -; CDR3: CASSLAAGAPTGELFF; DNA: TGTGCCAGCAGCTTAGCTGCGGGAGCCCCCACCGGGGAGCTGTTTTTT
J: TRBJ2-2; V: TRBV27; length: 16; D: -; size: few; CDR3: CASRRETGRDTGELFF; DNA: TGTGCCAGCCGGAGGGAAACAGGGCGGGACACCGGGGAGCTGTTTTTT
J: TRBJ2-7; V: TRBV7-9; length: 11; D: -; size: -; CDR3: CASSLDRDTLF; DNA: TGTGCCAGCAGCTTGGATCGGGACACCCTATTC
J: TRBJ2-4; V: TRBV6-1; length: 15; D: -; size: few; CDR3: CASSETGLAKNVQYF; DNA: TGTGCCAGCAGTGAAACGGGTCTAGCCAAAAACGTTCAGTACTTC
J: TRBJ1-2; V: TRBV20-1; length: 13; D: TRBD1; size: few; CDR3: CSAQTGARYGYTF; DNA: TGCAGTGCCCAGACAGGGGCCAGGTATGGCTACACCTTC
J: TRBJ2-7; V: TRBV9; length: 15; D: -; size: many; CDR3: CASSPHGPSSYEQYF; DNA: TGTGCCAGCAGCCCCCATGGACCGAGCTCCTACGAGCAGTACTTC
J: TRBJ1-1; V: TRBV12-3/TRBV12-4; length: 12; D: -; size: few; CDR3: CASSWGLGEAFF; DNA: TGTGCCAGCAGCTGGGGGTTGGGTGAAGCTTTCTTT
J: TRBJ2-2; V: TRBV6-4; length: 17; D: TRBD2; size: -; CDR3: CASSDSLRGGLSGELFF; DNA: TGTGCCAGCAGTGACTCCTTGCGGGGGGGCCTTAGCGGGGAGCTGTTTTTT
J: TRBJ2-1; V: TRBV7-2; length: 13; D: -; size: many; CDR3: CASSFLAFNEQFF; DNA: TGTGCCAGCAGCTTCCTAGCGTTCAATGAGCAGTTCTTC
J: TRBJ2-3; V: TRBV7-9; length: 17; D: TRBD2; size: many; CDR3: CASSPPLTSGGADTQYF; DNA: TGTGCCAGCAGCCCACCCTTGACTAGCGGGGGGGCAGATACGCAGTATTTT
J: TRBJ1-4; V: TRBV29-1; length: 16; D: TRBD1; size: -; CDR3: CSARGLTGETNEKLFF; DNA: TGCAGCGCCCGTGGGTTGACAGGGGAAACTAATGAAAAACTGTTTTTT
J: TRBJ2-7; V: TRBV5-1; length: 20; D: TRBD1; size: -; CDR3: CASNPHTPGTGGVGSYEQYF; DNA: TGCGCCAGCAACCCGCATACTCCCGGGACAGGGGGCGTTGGGTCCTACGAGCAGTACTTC